These 5 T cell receptor beta chains share one sample of origin, sequenced in a study of blood T cells in healthy people across ages. Sample-barcoded 5' priming and a J-beta primer mix drove a second PCR of 7 to 11 cycles. TCRdb re-called the 5' RACE reads with MiXCR, one entry per CDR3 protein. This table has nearly 800,000 distinct CDR3 sequences, around a quarter appearing once. These data were also reused for a study on T cells of mothers and their children.

Material: blood. These receptors were taken from a boy younger than 18 in good health.

About this clonotype: The CDR3 does not end in the conserved phenylalanine or tryptophan, so this is likely a read error. V and J are TRBV6-4 and TRBJ1-6, with D perhaps TRBD1 (5 bases). The CDR3 contains 14 residues. V dropped 11 bases and J dropped 10 bases, with 21 bases sitting between them. In germline, CDR1 is MRHNA, CDR2 SNTAGT. The CDR3 region is CASSLRGGSSPLHS. As DNA, the CDR3 is TGTGCCTCCTCCCTGAGGGGCGGAAGCTCACCCCTCCACTCT.

The rearrangement uses TRBV12-5 and TRBJ1-5, with no clear D. The CDR3 contains 16 residues. The V end lost 5 bases, the J end lost 4 bases, and 18 bases lay between the germline ends. Germline V gene lookup returns CDR1 LGHNT and CDR2 FRNRAP. In DNA, the CDR3 is TGTGCTAGTGGTCCCACCCCGGGTTCAAGGAATCAGCCCCAGCATTTT. It encodes CASGPTPGSRNQPQHF.

The chain employs TRBV7-2 and TRBJ2-5; 7 bases agree with TRBD2. The junction had 11 bases not matched to a gene; V was cut back by 3 bases and J by 7 bases. CDR1 SGHTA and CDR2 FQGNSA come from the germline V gene. The CDR3 runs 15 residues. This CDR3 is CASSLDWLAAGTQYF. The CDR3 nucleotides are TGTGCCAGCAGCTTGGATTGGCTAGCGGCGGGGACCCAGTACTTC.

The chain is built from TRBV27 and TRBJ1-1; a possible D gene is TRBD1 (5 bases). This CDR3 is 16 amino acids long. Germline loops: CDR1 MNHEY, CDR2 SMNVEV (reference sequence). V was clipped by 6 bases and J by 1 base, with 18 bases between them. CDR3 in amino acids: CASRNEVGGGNTEAFF. The CDR3 nucleotides read TGTGCCAGCAGAAACGAAGTCGGCGGGGGGAACACTGAAGCTTTCTTT.

This clonotype has more than one count but fewer than ten. The J gene is TRBJ1-4, the V gene TRBV7-9; 10 positions agree with TRBD1. Germline V CDR1 and CDR2: SEHNR, FQNEAQ (reference sequence). V shed 8 bases, J shed 2 bases, and the junction held 8 bases outside the gene matches. CDR3 length: 16 residues. Here the CDR3 reads CASSLDRGRTNEKLFF. CDR3 nucleotide sequence: TGTGCCAGCTCTCTTGACAGGGGGCGGACTAATGAAAAACTGTTTTTT.